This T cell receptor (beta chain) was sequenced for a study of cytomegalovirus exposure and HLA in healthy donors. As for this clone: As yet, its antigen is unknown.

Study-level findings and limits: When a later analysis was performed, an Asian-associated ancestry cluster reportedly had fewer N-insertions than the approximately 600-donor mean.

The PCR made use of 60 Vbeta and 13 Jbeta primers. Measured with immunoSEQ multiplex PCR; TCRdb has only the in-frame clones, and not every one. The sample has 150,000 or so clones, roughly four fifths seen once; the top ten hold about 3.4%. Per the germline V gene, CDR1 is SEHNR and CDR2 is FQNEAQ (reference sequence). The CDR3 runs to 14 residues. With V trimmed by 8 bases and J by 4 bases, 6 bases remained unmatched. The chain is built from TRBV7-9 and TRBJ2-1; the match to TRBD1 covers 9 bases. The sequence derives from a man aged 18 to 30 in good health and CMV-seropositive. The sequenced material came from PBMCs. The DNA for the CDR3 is TGTGCCAGCCTCCGGGACAGGGTTTACAATGAGCAGTTCTTC. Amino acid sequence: CASLRDRVYNEQFF.